One sample yielded the 20 T cell receptor beta chains listed below, sequenced in a study of blood T cell repertoires in COVID-19. The repertoire was sequenced with immunoSEQ multiplex PCR; TCRdb's copy has only in-frame clones and lacks some. The data hold roughly 160,000 clones, with about 85% observed a single time. The sample taken for sequencing was peripheral blood. The receptors derive from a man in his forties with acute or convalescent COVID-19.

Regarding this clone: The sample has other DNA sequences that encode this CDR3 too. The V gene is TRBV19, the J gene TRBJ2-3, with TRBD2 matching 8 bases. This CDR3 spans 16 amino acids. Germline V lookup: CDR1 LNHDA, CDR2 SQIVND (reference sequence). J gave up 0 bases and V 7 bases, and 9 bases lay outside the gene matches. CDR3 in DNA: TGTGCCAGTAAAGCCCTTACGGGGGGGAGCACAGATACGCAGTATTTT. It specifies CASKALTGGSTDTQYF.

The chain couples TRBV18 to TRBJ2-1; 10 bases line up with TRBD1. Germline V gene data show CDR1 as KGHSH and CDR2 as LQKENI. V shed 2 bases, J shed 3 bases, and the junction held 7 bases outside the gene matches. This CDR3 contains 17 residues. The CDR3 region has the DNA TGTGCCAGCTCACCATCTATCGGACAGGGGGGCTACAATGAGCAGTTCTTC. This gives the protein CASSPSIGQGGYNEQFF.

The chain recombines TRBV10-3 with TRBJ2-3; 10 nucleotides line up with TRBD2. Trimming at V came to 10 bases and at J to 1 base, leaving 14 bases not matched to a gene. Germline V gene sequence: CDR1 ENHRY, CDR2 SYGVKD. The CDR3 covers 17 residues. The CDR3 region has the DNA TGTGCCACCGCCAGGGGGCCCGGGACTAGCGGCACAGATACGCAGTATTTT. Translation: CATARGPGTSGTDTQYF.

CDR3: CSARDGQPQHF. The CDR3 DNA is TGCAGTGCTAGAGACGGTCAGCCCCAGCATTTT. The chain employs TRBV20-1 and TRBJ1-5; no clear D. This CDR3 has 11 amino acids. CDR1 DFQATT and CDR2 SNEGSKA come from the germline V gene (reference sequence). V lost 0 bases to trimming and J lost 6 bases, with 3 bases between them.

The chain employs TRBV7-3 and TRBJ1-6; TRBD1 is a possible D gene (5 bases). In germline, CDR1 is SGHTA, CDR2 FQGTGA. The V and J ends lost 2 bases and 8 bases respectively, with 13 bases between them. The CDR3 extends over 15 amino acids. CDR3: CASSLSARVDSPLHF. For the CDR3, the DNA is TGTGCCAGCAGCTTATCGGCCAGGGTGGATTCACCCCTCCACTTT. Using reference TRBV7-3 and TRBJ1-6 for the parts outside the CDR3, the full variable domain is GAGVSQTPSNKVTEKGKYVELRCDPISGHTALYWYRQSLGQGPEFLIYFQGTGAADDSGLPNDRFFAVRPEGSVSTLKIQRTERGDSAVYLCASSLSARVDSPLHFGNGTRLTVT.

This clone was seen only once. V and J are TRBV11-3 and TRBJ2-2, with no clear D. Trimming cost V 2 bases and J 3 bases, with 7 bases left between them. The CDR3 extends over 14 amino acids. Germline V gene lookup returns CDR1 SGHNT and CDR2 YENEEA. Here the CDR3 reads CASSLKRDTGELFF. The CDR3 DNA reads TGTGCCAGCAGCTTAAAGAGAGACACCGGGGAGCTGTTTTTT.

Only a few counts were recorded for this clone. The chain uses TRBV18 and TRBJ2-1, with D perhaps TRBD2 (5 bases). The CDR3 is made up of 13 amino acids. From germline, CDR1 is KGHSH and CDR2 LQKENI. V gave up 2 bases and J gave up 9 bases, with 11 bases separating them. CDR3 sequence (DNA): TGTGCCAGCTCACCAGGCGGCCGGGGTGAGCAGTTCTTC. Encoded protein: CASSPGGRGEQFF.

The count of this clone is one. This rearrangement joins TRBV7-9 to TRBJ1-6, with D maybe TRBD1 (6 bases). CDR3 length: 15 residues. V was clipped by 2 bases and J by 10 bases, with 15 bases between them. Germline assignment: CDR1 SEHNR and CDR2 FQNEAQ (reference sequence). CDR3: CASSLSGALGSPLHF. CDR3 in DNA: TGTGCCAGCAGCTTATCAGGGGCGTTGGGATCACCCCTCCACTTT.

The V call is TRBV5-4, the J call TRBJ2-7; 9 nucleotides align to TRBD1. CDR1 and CDR2 from the germline V gene are SGHNT and YYREEE (reference sequence). The length of the CDR3 is 15 residues. With V trimmed by 3 bases and J by 1 base, 5 bases remained unmatched. This chain's CDR3 is CASSSRDRASYEQYF. The CDR3 DNA reads TGTGCCAGCAGCTCCCGGGACAGGGCATCCTACGAGCAGTACTTC.

The chain carries TRBV5-1 and TRBJ2-3; D is possibly TRBD2 (5 bases). The CDR3 totals 14 residues. Germline CDR1 reads SGHRS; CDR2 reads YFSETQ. V lost 4 bases to trimming and J lost 4 bases, with 13 bases between them. The chain's CDR3 is CASSTLGVADTQYF. The CDR3 DNA is TGCGCCAGCAGCACCCTCGGGGTTGCAGATACGCAGTATTTT.

This sequence joins TRBV6-6 and TRBJ1-4; possible D gene TRBD1, 6 bases. The CDR3 length is 15 residues. CDR1 MNHNY and CDR2 SVGAGI come from the germline V gene (reference sequence). V was clipped by 6 bases and J by 4 bases, with 15 bases between them. CDR3 residues: CASSYQDSRNEKLFF. The DNA for the CDR3 is TGTGCCAGCAGCTACCAGGACAGCCGTAATGAAAAACTGTTTTTT.

The CDR3 loop reads CASTQDRDTEAFF. In DNA, the CDR3 is TGTGCCAGTACCCAGGACAGGGACACTGAAGCTTTCTTT. The chain uses TRBV19 and TRBJ1-1; 8 nucleotides match TRBD1. V was clipped by 7 bases and J by 3 bases; unmatched bases: 4. This CDR3 is built from 13 residues. Germline assignment: CDR1 LNHDA and CDR2 SQIVND (reference sequence).

V and J are TRBV6-1 and TRBJ2-7; 10 bases agree with TRBD1. Germline trimming cut 3 bases from V and 4 bases from J; bases unmatched to any gene: 9. Germline-derived CDR1 and CDR2 are MNHNS and SASEGT. CDR3 length: 16 amino acids. CDR3 nucleotide sequence: TGTGCCAGCAGTGACCCCCGCGGGACAGGGGAATACGAGCAGTACTTC. It specifies CASSDPRGTGEYEQYF.

This rearrangement joins TRBV27 to TRBJ1-5; TRBD1 is a possible D gene (6 bases). The CDR3 is made up of 13 amino acids. Trimming stripped 4 bases from V and 10 bases from J, with 14 bases between. Per the germline V gene, CDR1 is MNHEY and CDR2 is SMNVEV (reference sequence). The CDR3 here is CASSSLTGSPQHF. In DNA, the CDR3 is TGTGCCAGCAGTTCACTCACAGGGTCTCCCCAGCATTTT.

The chain has TRBV3-1 (or the pseudogene TRBV3-2) and TRBJ2-7; D unresolved. The CDR3 spans 11 residues. Trimming removed 3 bases from V and 6 bases from J, with 6 bases in between. Germline lookup yields CDR1 LGHDT and CDR2 YNNKEL (reference sequence). CDR3 DNA sequence: TGTGCCAGCAGCCAGTCCGGCGAGCAGTACTTC. It specifies CASSQSGEQYF.

The chain carries TRBV9 and TRBJ2-1; 10 positions agree with TRBD1. V shed 0 bases, J shed 2 bases, and the junction held 2 bases outside the gene matches. Per the germline V gene, CDR1 is SGDLS and CDR2 is YYNGEE. The CDR3 totals 16 residues. CDR3 region: CASSVVGQGTYNEQFF. In DNA, the CDR3 is TGTGCCAGCAGCGTAGTGGGACAGGGGACCTACAATGAGCAGTTCTTC.

CDR3 sequence reads: CASSPTSGGTSYNEQFF. CDR3 nucleotides: TGTGCCAGCAGCCCAACTAGCGGGGGGACCTCCTACAATGAGCAGTTCTTC. The chain couples TRBV5-6 to TRBJ2-1; 12 bases map to TRBD2. There are 17 residues in the CDR3. Germline assignment: CDR1 SGHDT and CDR2 YYEEEE. V lost 4 bases to trimming and J lost 0 bases; unmatched junction nucleotides: 5.

The J gene is TRBJ2-7, the V gene TRBV28; 9 nucleotides align to TRBD2. Germline V gene data show CDR1 as MDHEN and CDR2 as SYDVKM. The junction had 6 bases not matched to a gene; V was cut back by 3 bases and J by 0 bases. This CDR3 has 16 residues. The CDR3 DNA reads as TGTGCCAGCAGTTTCTTAGCGGGGGACCGCTCCTACGAGCAGTACTTC. Translating gives CASSFLAGDRSYEQYF. Drawing the rest from reference TRBV28 and TRBJ2-7, the complete variable domain is DVKVTQSSRYLVKRTGEKVFLECVQDMDHENMFWYRQDPGLGLRLIYFSYDVKMKEKGDIPEGYSVSREKKERFSLILESASTNQTSMYLCASSFLAGDRSYEQYFGPGTRLTVT.

This chain links TRBV6-5 with TRBJ1-5; D remains ambiguous. With 7 bases removed from V and 6 bases from J, the gap between germline ends came to 13 bases. CDR3 size: 13 residues. Germline V CDR1 and CDR2: MNHEY, SVGAGI. CDR3 bases: TGTGCCAGCAAGGAGGGTTTGGGTCAGCCCCAGCATTTT. This translates into CASKEGLGQPQHF.

This chain joins TRBV30 and TRBJ1-6; D unclear. This CDR3 region has 13 residues. The germline V and J ends were trimmed by 5 bases and 6 bases, with 11 bases remaining between them. The germline V gene has CDR1 GTSNPN and CDR2 SVGIG (reference sequence). In DNA, the CDR3 is TGTGCCTGGGCCCTGCAACTTAATTCACCCCTCCACTTT. Protein: CAWALQLNSPLHF. The full variable domain, completed using reference TRBV30 and TRBJ1-6, is SQTIHQWPATLVQPVGSPLSLECTVEGTSNPNLYWYRQAAGRGLQLLFYSVGIGQISSEVPQNLSASRPQDRQFILSSKKLLLSDSGFYLCAWALQLNSPLHFGNGTRLTVT.